This T cell receptor beta chain was captured in a study of cytomegalovirus exposure and HLA in healthy donors (dated by TCRdb to the late 2010s). With regard to the full study: An earlier analysis of some 600 of the donors reported under 300 Gb of sequence data and 100 million to 120 million unique TCR beta sequences obtained from around 180 million T cells. The study profiled the T cell repertoires of under 850 subjects by immunosequencing and related them to cytomegalovirus serostatus. Genome-wide SNP genotypes for about 55% of the 666 donors were used in a later genetic analysis, which treated that subset as a discovery cohort. A later analysis re-analyzed previously published TCR beta repertoires from 550 to 700 donors and added high-resolution HLA genotyping to study TCR occurrence patterns. In addition to the first cohort of several hundred subjects, a separate validation cohort of about 120 different subjects was used. In the later analysis, no new phenotypic data were used to find candidate immune exposures; instead, reliance was placed on TCR beta sequences and their occurrence across donors. Of the 398 genotyped donors, approximately 82% fell in the genetic ancestry cluster associated with self-reported Caucasian donors. An early release covering about 600 HLA-typed donors comprised about 300 gigabases of sequencing data and some 79 million unique TCR sequences. The number of donors typed differed by locus, with 629-630 for A, B, C, DRB1 and DQB1, 522 for DQA1, 600 to 610 for DPA1, and 400 to 490 for DPB1. Across some 400 genotyped donors of the cohort, an average of roughly 250,000 unique TCR beta nucleotide sequences per donor were sequenced, and roughly a sixth of those sequences were non-productive. Donor age, sex, ethnicity and CMV serostatus were collected together with the repertoire data. The aim of the study was to test whether cataloging public T cell receptors could identify signatures of past pathogen exposure. A handful of DR-DQ haplotypes were handled as single units for association and clustering because linkage in the cohort was strong. Class I and class II HLA loci were covered by the typing at four-digit resolution. High-throughput TCR immunosequencing, statistical association of individual TCRs with disease status, and machine learning were combined to predict cytomegalovirus infection status. An earlier analysis of nearly 600 of the donors applied high-throughput TCR beta sequencing to assess whether each TCR beta V gene segment acted as functional or pseudogenic. Every discovery cohort repertoire had been produced on one sequencing platform.

The full study reports these points: The classifier was reported to diagnose cytomegalovirus status with high specificity and sensitivity in both the original cohort and the validation cohort. While some public TCRs were present in many individuals, most TCR sequences turned up only very rarely across donors. Immune exposure information for the cohort was limited to CMV serostatus. An earlier analysis of approximately 530 of the donors showed that most TCR beta V segments appeared in productive rearrangements either about 87% or about 30% of the time, which broadly matched IMGT annotations. Specific HLA alleles were associated with 15,000 to 20,000 TCR beta sequences at a false discovery rate of 0.05 in a later analysis. In a later analysis, HLA-associated TCR beta chains were found to be more clonally expanded and to have lower generation probabilities than equally common non-associated chains. The presence/absence analyses assumed that sequencing depth was roughly uniform across donors, and that assumption may not be true. Some IMGT-functional V segments, including TRBV6-2 and TRBV6-3, could not be distinguished by the 87-base-pair reads and were therefore excluded. It was suggested by the authors that the approach could potentially be generalized to other disease states and immunological phenotypes. A total of fewer than 200 TCR beta chains were listed by the study as associated with cytomegalovirus. According to a later analysis, TCR association rates differed among HLA loci, with DRB1 alleles showing the most associated TCRs and HLA-C alleles showing the fewest. Because HLA typing was missing for some donors at each locus, association tests included only the typed subset. In vitro tests confirmed that a few of the cytomegalovirus-associated TCR beta chains recognize cytomegalovirus antigens. A further reported finding was that TCR beta sequences accurately predicted the HLA-A and HLA-B alleles for most subjects in the first cohort. A cluster of highly shared sequence variants was judged likely to represent a technical artifact of the sequencing pipeline. In a later genetic analysis, a missense DCLRE1C variant was associated with V-gene and J-gene trimming of TCR beta chains, and the association was replicated in an independent cohort. Strong co-occurrence of HLA alleles, especially DR and DQ, made assigning TCR associations to individual alleles difficult. In a later genetic analysis, fewer N-insertions in productive TCRs were reported among donors in an Asian-associated ancestry cluster than the roughly 670-donor mean. The cohort was sequenced for TCR beta chains only, and without alpha or paired-chain data the features that could be detected were limited. Several of the top co-occurrence clusters appeared to be linked to parvovirus B19, influenza, CMV and Epstein-Barr virus, according to a later analysis. Linkage disequilibrium might explain the correlated functional status among segregating V segments, but an unknown experimental factor could not be excluded. In a later analysis, most CMV-associated TCR beta chains were found to appear HLA-restricted, with HLA associations seemingly driven largely by CMV exposure. Because counts were too low, some 17 rarely observed V segments, including chromosome 9 orphons, were left out of the earlier analysis of approximately 500 of the donors.

The germline V gene (reference sequence) provides CDR1 LNHDA and CDR2 SQIVND. The junction carries 13 bases between V and J, which are trimmed by 5 bases and 0 bases respectively. The CDR3 numbers 15 residues from cysteine through phenylalanine. Only the CDR3 DNA stays, 45 bases, in frame from base 1. Notes on this clone: What antigen it recognizes has not been identified. Per-base qualities were not stored, and no clone one base away is much larger.

The library came from the immunoSEQ multiplex PCR assay. For the multiplex PCR, a mixture combining 60 forward primers for TCR Vbeta segments and 13 reverse primers for TCR Jbeta segments was used. The CDR3 region of rearranged TCR beta genes was amplified from genomic DNA by a multiplex PCR assay. The amplified TCR beta libraries were sequenced on the Illumina HiSeq System as 87-base-pair reads. The original pipeline was this. Across the 600 to 700 repertoires, a later analysis counted about 81 million unique TCR beta chains, around 11 million of which were shared by at least two donors. Raw reads were error-corrected and collapsed into unique sequences with a nearest-neighbor algorithm that merged closely related sequences to remove PCR and sequencing errors. Alignment of CDR3 sequences to IMGT reference sequences was used to assign V, D and J gene segments. For a sequence to be retained, a match of at least six nucleotides was required to both a V gene segment and a J gene segment. Rearrangements were classified as productive when the CDR3 lacked stop codons and remained in frame with V and J, and all other rearrangements were classified as non-productive. CDR3 was defined by IMGT convention, running from the second conserved V-encoded cysteine to the conserved J-encoded phenylalanine. The earlier analysis of 587 of the donors excluded sequences that lacked an unambiguous match to a single V gene segment. An earlier analysis of fewer than 750 of the donors called V segments functional above 56.7% productive rearrangements and segregating when the between-donor standard deviation exceeded 5%. To diagnose cytomegalovirus status from the catalog of TCR beta chain sequences, a statistical classification framework was built. In a later analysis, V and J genes were assigned by comparing TCR nucleotide sequences against IMGT/GENE-DB human TR gene sequences. Using the TCRdist pipeline, a later analysis assigned CDR3 sequences along with most-parsimonious VDJ recombination scenarios. In a later analysis, every TCR beta chain was defined by the combination of its CDR3 amino acid sequence and its V-gene family, and reads without a unique V-gene family were dropped. In a later analysis, approximately 640 highly shared, low-generation-probability nucleotide sequences were removed to address suspected cross-contamination and a sequencing artifact. In a later analysis, a clonal expansion index for each public chain was calculated from normalized within-repertoire ranks of inferred template counts. In a later analysis, generation probabilities were computed with a VDJ recombination model fitted to out-of-frame rearrangements, and the resulting probabilities were checked against IGoR. In a later analysis, hypergeometric tests were used to score TCR-TCR, TCR-HLA and TCR-CMV co-occurrence, with a repertoire-size bias correction applied to TCR pairs. In a later analysis, false discovery rates were estimated by permuting HLA or CMV assignments 20 times. In a later analysis, co-occurring TCRs were grouped using DBSCAN, and TCRdist sequence similarity was added for clustering within HLA-allele-positive subsets. Co-occurrence clustering excluded repertoires with fewer than 30,000 or more than 120,000 public chains, plus five with anomalous nucleotide sharing. TCRdb mirrors the immuneACCESS table, restricted to in-frame sequences. Some clones are absent from its copies; in checked studies, under half trace to an unresolved V gene, and the reason for the others is unknown. The V and J calls and clone size were taken over from that table, and D and trimming were inferred from the DNA. This sample lists around 200,000 clones; roughly 84% were detected once. The top ten clones comprise roughly 2.8% of the sample.

The cohort comprised around 690 healthy bone marrow donors. At the time of sampling, every cohort member was nominally healthy, though immune exposures that went unrecorded were likely present. The donor was CMV seropositive and belonged to the group of 250 to 300 seropositive cohort members. A peripheral blood sample was provided by each donor, and peripheral blood mononuclear cells were used for TCR beta sequencing. The Qiagen DNeasy Blood Extraction Kit was used to extract genomic DNA from the blood cell samples. Sequences were obtained from PBMCs. The chain joins TRBV19 to TRBJ1-2; the D gene cannot be resolved reliably. The receptor was isolated from a woman aged 50 to 60 in good health and CMV-seropositive. Read as DNA, the sequence is TGTGCCAGTAGTCGAGGAGGGAGCACTAACTATGGCTACACCTTC. It translates to CASSRGGSTNYGYTF.